This paragraph reports one T cell receptor beta chain. Germline V CDR1 and CDR2: SGHNT, YYREEE (reference sequence). The CDR3 spans 12 residues. Trimming left V 2 bases short and J 7 bases short, with 7 bases between. The data stem from a study of blood T cell repertoires in COVID-19. Original data processing: Amplification of reference gene primers provided the estimated nucleated cell counts. Clones were read by immunoSEQ multiplex PCR, and TCRdb kept only the in-frame ones, dropping some. V and J calls and clone size are copied from that table; D and trimming were computed from the DNA. The data show hundreds of thousands of clones, around nine tenths seen once.

The genes are TRBV5-4 and TRBJ1-5, with TRBD1 as a possible D gene (5 bases). This receptor was obtained from a man aged 55 to 70 with acute or convalescent COVID-19. The sample was peripheral blood. The CDR3 protein is CASSFQGQPQHF. Here the CDR3 DNA reads TGTGCCAGCAGCTTTCAGGGACAGCCCCAGCATTTT.